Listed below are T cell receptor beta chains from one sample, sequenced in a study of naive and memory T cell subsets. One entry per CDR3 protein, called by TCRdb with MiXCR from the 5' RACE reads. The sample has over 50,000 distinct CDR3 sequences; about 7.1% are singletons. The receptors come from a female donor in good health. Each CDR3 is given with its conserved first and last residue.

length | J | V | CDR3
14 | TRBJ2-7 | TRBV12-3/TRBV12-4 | CASSWGQGGYEQYF
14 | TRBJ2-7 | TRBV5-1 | CASSNPGLRTEQYF
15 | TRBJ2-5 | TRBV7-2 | CASSPRLAGGETQYF
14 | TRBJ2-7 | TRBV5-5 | CASSLGPGVHEQYF
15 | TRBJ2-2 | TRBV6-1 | CASSEAAGVTGELFF
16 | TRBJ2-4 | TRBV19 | CASSIKVRDTGNIQYF
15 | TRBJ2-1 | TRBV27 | CASTPSGGWYNEQFF
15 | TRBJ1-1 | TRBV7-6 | CASSLDEGANTEAFF
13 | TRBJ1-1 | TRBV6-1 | CASRETLTVEAFF
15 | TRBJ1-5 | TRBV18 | CASSRQGQSNQPQHF
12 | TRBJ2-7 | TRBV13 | CASSFAWDEQYF
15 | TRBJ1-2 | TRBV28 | CASSFGPGPNYGYTF
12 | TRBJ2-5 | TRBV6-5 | CASSTGGETQYF
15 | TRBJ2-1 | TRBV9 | CASSPTFSSYNEQFF
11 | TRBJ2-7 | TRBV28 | CASSLYYEQYF
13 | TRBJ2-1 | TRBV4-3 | CASAGQVYNEQFF
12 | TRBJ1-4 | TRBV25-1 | CASGSTGEKLFF
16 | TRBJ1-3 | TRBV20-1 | CSARDMAFGVRNTIYF
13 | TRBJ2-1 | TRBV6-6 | CASRPRVFDEQFF
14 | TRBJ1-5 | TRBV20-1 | CSARDTNSNQPQHF
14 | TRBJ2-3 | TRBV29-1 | CSVEGPGRTDTQYF
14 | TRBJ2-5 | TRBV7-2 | CASSSQLFQETQYF
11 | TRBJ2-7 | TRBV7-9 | CASTYQMEQYF
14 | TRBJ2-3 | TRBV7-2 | CASSFGQPTDTQYF
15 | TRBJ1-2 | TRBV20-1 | CSASSQSDHIYGYTF
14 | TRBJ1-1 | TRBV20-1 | CSAGMGHMNTEAFF
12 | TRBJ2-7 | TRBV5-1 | CASSQTGGEQYF
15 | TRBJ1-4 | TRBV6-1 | CASGDRQLFNEKLFF
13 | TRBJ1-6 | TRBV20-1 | CSAQDRDVSPLHF
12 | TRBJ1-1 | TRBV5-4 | CASSLGRSEAFF
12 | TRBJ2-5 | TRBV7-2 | CASSSDAETQYF
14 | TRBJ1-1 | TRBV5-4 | CASSLDRQNTEAFF
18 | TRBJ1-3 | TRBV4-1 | CASSPLFGPGRAGNTIYF
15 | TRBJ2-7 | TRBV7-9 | CASSLEEGQGWEQYF
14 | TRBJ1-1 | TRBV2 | CASSSEAGGTEAFF
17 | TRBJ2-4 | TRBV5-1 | CASSLGGLAYGRNIQYF
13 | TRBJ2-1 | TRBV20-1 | CSATGTGHNEQFF
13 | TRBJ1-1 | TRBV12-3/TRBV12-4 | CASSLDFAPEAFF
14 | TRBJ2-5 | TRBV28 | CASSTGTSQETQYF
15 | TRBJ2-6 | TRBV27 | CASSANTGGANVLTF
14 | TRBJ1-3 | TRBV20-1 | CSAPHPFSGNTIYF
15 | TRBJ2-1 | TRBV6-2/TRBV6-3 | CASSYFRQMNNEQFF
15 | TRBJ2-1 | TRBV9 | CASSQGGGLQNEQFF